This TCR beta chain stems from a study of cytomegalovirus exposure and HLA in healthy donors. The study's findings and limits: Follow-up analysis seemed to connect common viral pathogens with several of the most significant clusters identified. The likely origin of a cluster of highly shared sequence variants was a sequencing artifact. Later on, a genetic analysis was performed. It linked a missense variant in DCLRE1C with V- and J-gene trimming of TCR beta. More clonal expansion characterized HLA-associated TCR beta chains than equally common others in a later analysis.

PCR employed 60 Vbeta and 13 Jbeta primers. Repertoires were generated with immunoSEQ multiplex PCR, while TCRdb's copy carries only in-frame clones and drops some. The sample has 120,000 to 150,000 clones, around 80% seen once. About this clone: Antigen unknown. This CDR3 is also generated by other DNA sequences in the sample.

Trimming stripped 3 bases from V and 2 bases from J, with 14 bases between. The CDR3 spans 16 residues. The germline V gene has CDR1 MNHEY and CDR2 SMNVEV (reference sequence). The specimen sequenced was PBMCs. The V call is TRBV27, the J call TRBJ1-5; weak D call: TRBD1 (5 bases). The TCR sequence derives from a young man in good health and CMV-seropositive. Written as DNA, the CDR3 is TGTGCCAGCAGTTTCCGGGGGATGGTAGGCAATCAGCCCCAGCATTTT. Translation gives CASSFRGMVGNQPQHF.